The 18 T cell receptor beta chains presented below share a single source sample, sequenced in a study of CD8 T cells in Susac syndrome. With random hexamers, reverse transcription was performed on 0.5 to 1 ug of RNA. TCRdb called the immunoSEQ multiplex PCR reads again in MiXCR, with one record for every CDR3 protein. The table lists tens of thousands of distinct CDR3 sequences, 94% of them singletons. Source material: CD8+ T cells from PBMCs. These receptors came from a human donor with Susac syndrome.

V is TRBV30 and J is TRBJ2-3; 7 nucleotides line up with TRBD1. The CDR3 is made up of 16 amino acids. Trimming at V came to 4 bases and at J to 0 bases, leaving 10 bases not matched to a gene. Germline CDR1 and CDR2: GTSNPN and SVGIG (reference sequence). The CDR3 loop is CAWTGYRGSSTDTQYF. The CDR3 coding sequence is TGTGCCTGGACCGGCTACAGGGGATCTAGCACAGATACGCAGTATTTT.

This chain links TRBV29-1 with TRBJ2-2, with 7 bases aligning to TRBD1. The germline gives CDR1 SQVTM, CDR2 ANQGSEA. V lost 7 bases, J lost 4 bases, and 6 bases stayed unmatched. The CDR3 consists of 13 residues. CDR3 coding DNA: TGCAGCGCATCAGGGACAGCCACCGGGGAGCTGTTTTTT. Translating it yields CSASGTATGELFF.

V and J are TRBV2 and TRBJ1-4; D is ambiguous. V was trimmed by 3 bases and J by 4 bases, leaving 9 bases between them. The length of the CDR3 is 14 residues. Germline CDR1 SNHLY, CDR2 FYNNEI. Here the CDR3 reads CASSEGSFNEKLFF. CDR3 DNA sequence: TGTGCCAGCAGTGAGGGCAGTTTTAATGAAAAACTGTTTTTT.

This chain joins TRBV7-9 and TRBJ1-2; maybe TRBD1 (6 bases). The V and J ends lost 5 bases and 6 bases respectively, with 16 bases between them. Germline assignment: CDR1 SEHNR and CDR2 FQNEAQ (reference sequence). This CDR3 is built from 14 residues. CDR3 residues: CASSQPGEPDGYTF. The CDR3 DNA reads as TGTGCCAGCAGCCAGCCAGGGGAGCCCGATGGCTACACCTTC.

The chain carries TRBV29-1 and TRBJ2-7; 7 bases align to TRBD1. Germline V gives CDR1 SQVTM, CDR2 ANQGSEA. V shed 8 bases, J shed 5 bases, and the junction held 6 bases outside the gene matches. The CDR3 has 11 amino acids. This chain's CDR3 is CSQTTGNEQYF. CDR3 coding DNA: TGCAGCCAGACGACAGGGAACGAGCAGTACTTC.

The chain couples TRBV7-9 to TRBJ1-2; 9 bases fit TRBD1. Trimming removed 6 bases from V and 1 base from J; junction bases left unmatched: 3. CDR1 and CDR2 (germline): SEHNR, FQNEAQ (reference sequence). CDR3 size: 14 residues. The CDR3 reads CASRGTGINYGYTF. Here the CDR3 DNA reads TGTGCCAGCAGAGGGACAGGGATTAACTATGGCTACACCTTC.

The gene calls are TRBV11-2 and TRBJ1-2, with D unresolved. The germline V and J ends were trimmed by 0 bases and 3 bases, with 14 bases remaining between them. This CDR3 is 16 amino acids long. In germline, CDR1 is SGHAT, CDR2 FQNNGV. For the CDR3, the DNA is TGTGCCAGCAGCTTAGAAGGACGCCCTATCGACTATGGCTACACCTTC. This sequence encodes CASSLEGRPIDYGYTF.

The chain joins TRBV2 to TRBJ1-5; D remains ambiguous. Trimming took 4 bases from V and 5 from J, leaving 9 bases between them. The CDR3 consists of 13 residues. Germline V CDR1 and CDR2: SNHLY, FYNNEI. The CDR3 DNA sequence: TGTGCCAGCAGTGGCCGGCCCCATCAGCCCCAGCATTTT. This encodes CASSGRPHQPQHF.

This rearrangement joins TRBV27 to TRBJ2-7, with 7 bases aligning to TRBD1. After removal of 7 bases from V and 3 bases from J, the junction contained 3 bases not matched to a gene. CDR1 and CDR2 (germline): MNHEY, SMNVEV (reference sequence). This CDR3 spans 12 amino acids. The CDR3 DNA reads TGTGCCAGCACGGACAGGTACTACGAGCAGTACTTC. This sequence encodes CASTDRYYEQYF.

The chain combines TRBV7-9 with TRBJ2-7, with D possibly being TRBD1 (7 bases). Per the germline V gene, CDR1 is SEHNR and CDR2 is FQNEAQ (reference sequence). V was shortened by 1 base and J by 3 bases, with 19 bases between the two germline ends. The CDR3 extends over 17 amino acids. CDR3 amino acids: CASSLVGGGIPLYEQYF. CDR3 bases: TGTGCCAGCAGCTTAGTCGGAGGGGGCATCCCTCTCTACGAGCAGTACTTC.

The J gene is TRBJ1-6, the V gene TRBV7-2; possibly TRBD1 for D (5 bases). The ends were cut back, 3 bases at V and 8 bases at J, with 14 bases in the middle. CDR3 length equals 15 residues. Germline V gives CDR1 SGHTA, CDR2 FQGNSA. CDR3 residues: CASSFRGDSDSPLHF. CDR3 DNA sequence: TGTGCCAGCAGCTTTCGGGGGGACTCGGATTCACCCCTCCACTTT.

The V call is TRBV9, the J call TRBJ2-7; D may be TRBD1 (6 bases). The V end was cut by 4 bases, the J end by 9 bases, with 17 bases between. There are 13 residues in the CDR3. CDR1 is SGDLS and CDR2 is YYNGEE in the germline V gene. The CDR3 sequence is CASSPGLSQGQYF. For the CDR3, the DNA is TGTGCCAGCAGCCCGGGCCTTTCACAGGGGCAGTACTTC.

V gene TRBV7-9 combines with J gene TRBJ2-5; D may be TRBD2 (5 bases). Deletions cut 6 bases from V and 2 bases from J, with 7 bases between. This CDR3 is 12 amino acids long. Per the germline V gene, CDR1 is SEHNR and CDR2 is FQNEAQ (reference sequence). The CDR3 sequence: CASRSGQETQYF. CDR3 bases: TGTGCCAGCAGGTCGGGACAAGAGACCCAGTACTTC.

This sequence joins TRBV5-6 and TRBJ2-1, with a tentative D call TRBD1 (5 bases). Trimming pared 4 bases from V and 4 bases from J, leaving 15 bases between. This CDR3 spans 15 amino acids. Germline CDR1 is SGHDT and CDR2 is YYEEEE. This CDR3 reads CASSTGWTLYNEQFF. Here the CDR3 DNA reads TGTGCCAGCAGCACCGGGTGGACACTTTACAATGAGCAGTTCTTC.

V and J are TRBV6-2 or TRBV6-3 and TRBJ2-7; D unresolved. CDR3 length: 13 residues. V was trimmed by 2 bases and J by 3 bases, leaving 8 bases between them. Germline values: CDR1 MNHEY, CDR2 SVGEGT. The CDR3 DNA is TGTGCCAGCAGTTACCACGGCGGCTACGAGCAGTACTTC. It yields the protein CASSYHGGYEQYF.

The chain combines TRBV20-1 with TRBJ2-7, with D maybe TRBD1 (5 bases). V shed 0 bases and J shed 3 bases, with 12 bases lying between them. Germline assignment: CDR1 DFQATT and CDR2 SNEGSKA (reference sequence). CDR3 size: 14 residues. The CDR3 here is CSARDPGRDYEQYF. The CDR3 nucleotides read TGCAGTGCTAGAGATCCAGGCAGGGACTACGAGCAGTACTTC.

The J gene is TRBJ2-7, the V gene TRBV2, with 7 bases lining up with TRBD1. Germline CDR1 and CDR2: SNHLY and FYNNEI. This CDR3 has 14 residues. V was pared by 8 bases and J by 7 bases, with 14 bases of the junction left unmatched. Here the CDR3 DNA reads TGTGCCAGCCTTGAGGGGGACAGCTTCTCGGAGCAGTACTTC. Amino acid sequence: CASLEGDSFSEQYF.

This chain uses TRBV20-1 with TRBJ1-5; TRBD1 might be the D (6 bases). Germline CDR1 is DFQATT and CDR2 is SNEGSKA (reference sequence). The CDR3 extends over 13 amino acids. CDR3 coding DNA: TGCAGCGCAGGACAGCCACAATCTGGGCCCCAGCATTTT. Amino acids: CSAGQPQSGPQHF.